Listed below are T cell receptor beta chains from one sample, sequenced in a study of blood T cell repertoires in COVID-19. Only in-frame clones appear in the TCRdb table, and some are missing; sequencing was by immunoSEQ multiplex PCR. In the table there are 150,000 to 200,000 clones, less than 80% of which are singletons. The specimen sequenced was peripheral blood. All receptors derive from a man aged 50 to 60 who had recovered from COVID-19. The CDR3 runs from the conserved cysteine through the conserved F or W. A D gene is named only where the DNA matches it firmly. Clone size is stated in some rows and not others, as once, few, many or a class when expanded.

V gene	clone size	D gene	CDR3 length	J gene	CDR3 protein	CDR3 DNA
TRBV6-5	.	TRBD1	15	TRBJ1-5	CASTEQGTSNQPQHF	TGTGCCAGCACCGAACAGGGGACTAGCAATCAGCCCCAGCATTTT
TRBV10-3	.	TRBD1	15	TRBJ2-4	CAISEQGVAKNIQYF	TGTGCCATCAGTGAACAGGGGGTAGCCAAAAACATTCAGTACTTC
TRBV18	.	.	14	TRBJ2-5	CASSPAGAGETQYF	TGTGCCAGCTCACCGGCGGGGGCGGGAGAGACCCAGTACTTC
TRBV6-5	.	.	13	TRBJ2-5	CASSWSEQETQYF	TGTGCCAGCAGTTGGAGCGAGCAAGAGACCCAGTACTTC
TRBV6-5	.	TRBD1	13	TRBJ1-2	CASSPSLDRGPIF	TGTGCCAGCAGTCCATCCTTGGACAGGGGTCCGATCTTC
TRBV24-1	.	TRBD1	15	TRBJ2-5	CATENTQGAKETQYF	TGTGCCACCGAGAACACACAGGGGGCAAAGGAGACCCAGTACTTC
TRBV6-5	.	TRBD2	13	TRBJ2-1	CASSGRARNEQFF	TGTGCTAGTAGCGGGAGGGCCCGAAATGAGCAGTTCTTC
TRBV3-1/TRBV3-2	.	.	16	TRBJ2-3	CASSPPKQATTDTQYF	TGTGCCAGCAGCCCCCCCAAGCAAGCCACCACAGATACGCAGTATTTT
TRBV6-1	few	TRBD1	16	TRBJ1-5	CASSAQGTVANQPQHF	TGTGCCAGCAGTGCCCAAGGGACAGTCGCAAATCAGCCCCAGCATTTT
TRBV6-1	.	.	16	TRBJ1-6	CASSEDLEQVNSPLHF	TGTGCCAGCAGTGAAGACTTGGAACAGGTGAATTCACCCCTCCACTTT
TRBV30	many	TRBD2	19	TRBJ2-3	CAWRGPRHGRTSVADTQYF	TGTGCCTGGAGGGGACCAAGACATGGGAGGACTAGCGTCGCAGATACGCAGTATTTT